These T cell receptor beta chains were read from a single sample in a study of cytomegalovirus exposure and HLA in healthy donors. Some clones are missing from TCRdb's copy, which holds only in-frame ones; the method was immunoSEQ multiplex PCR. The table shows approximately 170,000 clones, with over 80% occurring only once. Sequenced: PBMCs. The receptor source for this set is a boy under 10 years old in good health and CMV-seronegative. CDR3s include the opening cysteine and the closing phenylalanine or tryptophan. The D gene is left open where the match is weak. Expanded clones are given a class, and other clones once, few, many or no size at all.

-	TRBV7-9	16	TRBJ2-1	TRBD2	TGTGCCAGCAGCAGAAGGACTAGCGGAGCCTACAATGAGCAGTTCTTC	CASSRRTSGAYNEQFF
once	TRBV5-8	15	TRBJ2-2	-	TGTGCCAGCAGCCCTTCCCCTAGAAGGACCGGGGAGCTGTTTTTT	CASSPSPRRTGELFF
-	TRBV29-1	12	TRBJ2-1	-	TGCAGCGTCTGGGAGATTTACAATGAGCAGTTCTTC	CSVWEIYNEQFF
once	TRBV19	14	TRBJ2-3	TRBD2	TGTGCCAGTAGTATAGCAGTCGGGGGGGATACGCAGTATTTT	CASSIAVGGDTQYF
-	TRBV2	15	TRBJ2-5	-	TGTGCCAGCAGTGCGCCGGCCCCCCTCGGGGAGACCCAGTACTTC	CASSAPAPLGETQYF
-	TRBV11-1	15	TRBJ2-7	TRBD1	TGTGCCAGCAGTCAGGACAGGAACGAATTCTACGAGCAGTACTTC	CASSQDRNEFYEQYF
-	TRBV4-1	13	TRBJ1-2	-	TGCGCCAGCAGCCAGACAGGCAACTATGGCTACACCTTC	CASSQTGNYGYTF
once	TRBV29-1	12	TRBJ2-3	TRBD1	TGCAGCGTTGACAGGGGGCCTGATACGCAGTATTTT	CSVDRGPDTQYF
-	TRBV5-6	15	TRBJ2-2	-	TGTGCCAGCAGCTTGCGCGGGGGCGGAACCGGGGAGCTGTTTTTT	CASSLRGGGTGELFF
few	TRBV19	14	TRBJ1-5	-	TGTGCCAGTACCCCCGGACAGTACAATCAGCCCCAGCATTTT	CASTPGQYNQPQHF
-	TRBV4-3	15	TRBJ2-5	-	TGCGCCAGCAGCCCTCAGGGGGAGGCGCGAGAGACCCAGTACTTC	CASSPQGEARETQYF
-	TRBV2	14	TRBJ1-5	-	TGTGCCAGCAGTGAAGATAGTAGCAATCAGCCCCAGCATTTT	CASSEDSSNQPQHF
-	TRBV6-5	11	TRBJ1-2	TRBD1	TGTGCCAGCGGGGACAGCTATGGCTACACCTTC	CASGDSYGYTF
-	TRBV7-6	16	TRBJ2-2	TRBD1	TGTGCCAGCGGACAGGGAGGCCCTCTGAACACCGGGGAGCTGTTTTTT	CASGQGGPLNTGELFF
-	TRBV4-3	13	TRBJ1-5	-	TGCGCCAGCAGCCAAGAGGGGGGTCAGCCCCAGCATTTT	CASSQEGGQPQHF
-	TRBV5-1	15	TRBJ2-3	TRBD2	TGCGCCAGCTCCGGAGGGACTACCCTCACAGATACGCAGTATTTT	CASSGGTTLTDTQYF
-	TRBV9	16	TRBJ2-3	TRBD2	TGTGCCAGCAGCGTAGAACCAGCGGGGAACACAGATACGCAGTATTTT	CASSVEPAGNTDTQYF
-	TRBV7-2	14	TRBJ1-2	-	TGTGCCAGCAGCTCACAGGGATCTATGGGCGGCTACACCTTC	CASSSQGSMGGYTF
once	TRBV4-1	15	TRBJ1-2	-	TGCGCCAGCAGCCAAGACGTCTGGCAGGGAAATGGCTACACCTTC	CASSQDVWQGNGYTF
-	TRBV5-1	14	TRBJ2-7	-	TGCGCCAGCAGCCCGGTAGGGAGCACCTACGAGCAGTACTTC	CASSPVGSTYEQYF
once	TRBV2	16	TRBJ1-2	TRBD1	TGTGCCAGCAGCGCGGACAGGGGCCGCGCAAACTATGGCTACACCTTC	CASSADRGRANYGYTF
-	TRBV7-9	16	TRBJ2-1	TRBD2	TGTGCCAGCAGCTTAAGTGGACTAGCGGATTACAATGAGCAGTTCTTC	CASSLSGLADYNEQFF
-	TRBV11-2	18	TRBJ2-2	TRBD2	TGTGCCAGCAGCTCCGGGACTAGCGGGGGGTGGGACACCGGGGAGCTGTTTTTT	CASSSGTSGGWDTGELFF
-	TRBV11-2	15	TRBJ2-7	-	TGTGCCAGCAGTCCATCTAGGGGAAGCCCCTACGAGCAGTACTTC	CASSPSRGSPYEQYF
once	TRBV2	17	TRBJ2-3	TRBD2	TGTGCCAGCAGTACCTCTATAGCGGCCACGGGGGGAGATACGCAGTATTTT	CASSTSIAATGGDTQYF
-	TRBV7-9	15	TRBJ1-1	-	TGTGCCAGCAGATATGCGGGACGGACGAACACTGAAGCTTTCTTT	CASRYAGRTNTEAFF
-	TRBV5-6	15	TRBJ2-5	TRBD2	TGTGCCAGCAGCTTGGGGTCGGGGGGCCAAGAGACCCAGTACTTC	CASSLGSGGQETQYF